This T cell receptor beta chain was retrieved from a study of shared clonotypes between healthy human individuals. Each donor was a Caucasian adult residing in Nashville, Tennessee. Sorted-subset replicate PCRs used about 200 ng of genomic DNA. This amount corresponded to 30,000 to 35,000 T cell genomes. The assay was immunoSEQ multiplex PCR, and TCRdb's table has in-frame clones only and misses some. The sample shows around 1.4 million clones, less than 99% of them seen only once. The sequence came from a man in his thirties or forties in good health. The specimen sequenced was naive CD4+ T cells sorted from blood. The sample's subset: CD45RA+ positively selected.

The CDR3 nucleotides read TGCGCCAGCAGCCGCCTCCGGGGGACAGAATACAATGAGCAGTTCTTC. This encodes CASSRLRGTEYNEQFF. The chain has TRBV4-3 and TRBJ2-1; possible D gene TRBD1, 7 bases. V was trimmed by 4 bases and J by 4 bases, leaving 17 bases between them. CDR1 LGHNA and CDR2 YSLEER come from the germline V gene. The CDR3 is 16 amino acids.